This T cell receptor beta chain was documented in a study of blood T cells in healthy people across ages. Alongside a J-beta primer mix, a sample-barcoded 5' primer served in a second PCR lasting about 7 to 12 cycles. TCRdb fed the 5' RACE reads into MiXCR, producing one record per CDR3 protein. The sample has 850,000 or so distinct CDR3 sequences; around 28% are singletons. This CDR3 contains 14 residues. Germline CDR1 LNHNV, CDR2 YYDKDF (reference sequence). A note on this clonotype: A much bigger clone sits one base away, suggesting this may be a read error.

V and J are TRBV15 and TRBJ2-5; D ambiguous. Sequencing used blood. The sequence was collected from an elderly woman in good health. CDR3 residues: CATSRDVRTETQHF. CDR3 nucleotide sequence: TGTGCCACCAGCAGAGATGTGAGGACGGAGACCCAGCACTTC. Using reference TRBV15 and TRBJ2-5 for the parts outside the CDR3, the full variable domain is DAMVIQNPRYQVTQFGKPVTLSCSQTLNHNVMYWYQQKSSQAPKLLFHYYDKDFNNEADTPDNFQSRRPNTSFCFLDIRSPGLGDTAMYLCATSRDVRTETQHFGPGTRLLVL.